These 7 T cell receptor beta chains were all obtained from the same sample, sequenced in a study of T cells in Graves' hyperthyroidism and ophthalmopathy. Amplified regions were TCR beta CDR3 sequences from RNA transcripts. Using the HTBI primer set, a first-round RT-PCR was run on the TCR CDR3. MiXCR, run by TCRdb on the multiplex PCR reads, gives a single entry per CDR3 protein. The sample has 300,000 to 450,000 distinct CDR3 sequences, 14% to 15% seen once. The sample consisted of blood. All receptors come from a woman aged 25 to 45 with Graves' hyperthyroidism.

This chain connects TRBV28 to TRBJ2-7; D is possibly TRBD1 (5 bases). The CDR3 covers 15 residues. Germline lookup yields CDR1 MDHEN and CDR2 SYDVKM. The germline V and J ends were trimmed by 6 bases and 1 base, with 16 bases remaining between them. The CDR3 nucleotides are TGTGCCAGCAGCCCCCCCCAGGGAAGTTCCTACGAGCAGTACTTC. It specifies CASSPPQGSSYEQYF.

In regard to this clonotype: This may come from a read error, since a much larger clone is one base off. J is TRBJ2-1 and V is TRBV24-1; D perhaps matches TRBD2 (6 bases). Germline values: CDR1 KGHDR, CDR2 SFDVKD. The ends were cut back, 5 bases at V and 5 bases at J, with 15 bases in the middle. This CDR3 region has 15 residues. CDR3 nucleotide sequence: TGTGCCACCAGTGGGGCGGGACTCCAGGACAATGAGCAGTTCTTC. Translating it yields CATSGAGLQDNEQFF.

This clonotype was detected many times. The CDR3 DNA sequence: TGTGCCGGGCTGGGCCCCGGGGAGCTGTTTTTT. Translating it yields CAGLGPGELFF. The genes are TRBV12-3 or TRBV12-4 and TRBJ2-2, with D unclear. CDR3 length: 11 amino acids. V lost 11 bases, J lost 6 bases, and 10 bases lay in between.

This clonotype was observed at least ten times. The J gene is TRBJ2-3, the V gene TRBV20-1; no firm D call. Germline loops: CDR1 DFQATT, CDR2 SNEGSKA (reference sequence). The CDR3 length is 15 residues. Between the trimmed V and J ends, which lost 0 bases and 4 bases, there was a span of 14 bases. The CDR3 loop is CSARDWTPRADTQYF. The CDR3 bases are TGCAGTGCTAGAGATTGGACCCCCCGTGCAGATACGCAGTATTTT.

This clonotype occurred many times. This chain joins TRBV24-1 and TRBJ2-7, with unresolved D. Germline V gives CDR1 KGHDR, CDR2 SFDVKD. This CDR3 is built from 13 residues. V was trimmed by 3 bases and J by 8 bases, leaving 13 bases between them. In nucleotides, the CDR3 is TGTGCCACCAGTGATACACCTCATTTCAAGCAGTACTTC. Translation: CATSDTPHFKQYF.

The rearrangement joins TRBV7-9 to TRBJ2-3, with TRBD1 matching over 7 bases. The germline gives CDR1 SEHNR, CDR2 FQNEAQ (reference sequence). V shed 5 bases and J 4 bases; nucleotides not matched to a gene: 6. This CDR3 contains 14 residues. The CDR3 DNA is TGTGCCAGCAGCAGGCAGGGGGAACCAGATACGCAGTATTTT. Its protein product is CASSRQGEPDTQYF.

This clonotype was counted many times. The J gene is TRBJ1-2, the V gene TRBV28, with D possibly TRBD1 on 5 matching bases. From germline, CDR1 is MDHEN and CDR2 SYDVKM. The CDR3 runs 15 residues. The germline V and J ends were trimmed by 5 bases and 0 bases, with 13 bases remaining between them. The CDR3 coding sequence is TGTGCCAGCAGTCCCGGGACTCCGGCTAACTATGGCTACACCTTC. It translates to CASSPGTPANYGYTF.